A selection of T cell receptor beta chains follows, all from one sample in a study of blood T cells in healthy people across ages. TCRdb processed the 5' RACE reads anew with MiXCR; each CDR3 protein has one entry. The top ten clones hold 23% of a sample with fewer than 2 million distinct CDR3 sequences, about two fifths of them seen once. The source material was blood. These receptors all come from a human donor in good health. Each CDR3 is given with its conserved first and last residue. Each record gives: D gene, clone size, CDR3 length, V gene, J gene, CDR3 DNA, CDR3 protein. A D gene is named only where the DNA matches it firmly. Expanded clones get a size class; other rows say once, few or many, or leave the size out.

D gene: .
clone size: .
CDR3 length: 12
V gene: TRBV6-2/TRBV6-3
J gene: TRBJ2-2
CDR3 DNA: TGTGCCAGCAGCCGGGGCCTGCGGGAGCTGTTTTTT
CDR3 protein: CASSRGLRELFF

D gene: TRBD2
clone size: few
CDR3 length: 17
V gene: TRBV6-1
J gene: TRBJ2-7
CDR3 DNA: TGTGCCAGCAGCCCCTTAATTTCGGGGGGGATGTCCTACGAGCAGTACTTC
CDR3 protein: CASSPLISGGMSYEQYF

D gene: .
clone size: .
CDR3 length: 15
V gene: TRBV11-3
J gene: TRBJ2-1
CDR3 DNA: TGTGCCAGCACCTTAGATTATTACGGACAGAATGAGCAGTTCTTC
CDR3 protein: CASTLDYYGQNEQFF

D gene: .
clone size: .
CDR3 length: 14
V gene: TRBV9
J gene: TRBJ2-1
CDR3 DNA: TGTGCCAGCAGCGTAGATGGGGACCACAATGAGCAGTTCTTC
CDR3 protein: CASSVDGDHNEQFF

D gene: TRBD2
clone size: .
CDR3 length: 15
V gene: TRBV7-2
J gene: TRBJ2-1
CDR3 DNA: TGTGCCAGCAGCATGCGGGAGGGCCTTGGGAATGAGCAGTTCTTC
CDR3 protein: CASSMREGLGNEQFF

D gene: .
clone size: .
CDR3 length: 15
V gene: TRBV7-2
J gene: TRBJ1-2
CDR3 DNA: TGTGCCAGCAGCCGATCCGGGACACTTATGGATGGCTACACCTTC
CDR3 protein: CASSRSGTLMDGYTF

D gene: .
clone size: .
CDR3 length: 14
V gene: TRBV2
J gene: TRBJ2-3
CDR3 DNA: TGTGCCAGCATTGGCAGCATACGCACAGATACGCAGTATTTT
CDR3 protein: CASIGSIRTDTQYF

D gene: .
clone size: .
CDR3 length: 13
V gene: TRBV4-2
J gene: TRBJ2-1
CDR3 DNA: TGTGCCAGCAGCCAAACGAGGGGGGCTGAGCAGTTCTTC
CDR3 protein: CASSQTRGAEQFF

D gene: .
clone size: .
CDR3 length: 12
V gene: TRBV5-1
J gene: TRBJ2-1
CDR3 DNA: TGCGCCAGCAGGGGGGGCCACCATGAGCAGTTCTTC
CDR3 protein: CASRGGHHEQFF

D gene: TRBD1
clone size: few
CDR3 length: 15
V gene: TRBV4-3
J gene: TRBJ1-2
CDR3 DNA: TGCGCCAGCAGCCAAGAGAATGACAGGGTCTATGGCTACACCTTC
CDR3 protein: CASSQENDRVYGYTF

D gene: .
clone size: .
CDR3 length: 12
V gene: TRBV29-1
J gene: TRBJ1-2
CDR3 DNA: TGCAGCGTTGCTATGAAAAACTGTGGCTACACCTTC
CDR3 protein: CSVAMKNCGYTF

D gene: TRBD1
clone size: .
CDR3 length: 20
V gene: TRBV12-5
J gene: TRBJ1-4
CDR3 DNA: TGTGCTAGTGGTTTTGTATCTGGGGGTGGCGTGGGACAGGGTAATGAAAAACTGTTTTTT
CDR3 protein: CASGFVSGGGVGQGNEKLFF

D gene: TRBD2
clone size: few
CDR3 length: 14
V gene: TRBV7-3
J gene: TRBJ2-3
CDR3 DNA: TGTGCCAGCAGCTCAGCTGCGGGAGGGGATACGCAGTATTTT
CDR3 protein: CASSSAAGGDTQYF

D gene: .
clone size: .
CDR3 length: 12
V gene: TRBV7-9
J gene: TRBJ2-2
CDR3 DNA: TGTGCCAGCAGCTTAGCCGCGGGGGAGCTGTTTTTT
CDR3 protein: CASSLAAGELFF

D gene: .
clone size: .
CDR3 length: 15
V gene: TRBV25-1
J gene: TRBJ2-3
CDR3 DNA: TGTGCCAGCAGTGAAAGTGCCAGGAACACAGATACGCAGTATTTT
CDR3 protein: CASSESARNTDTQYF

D gene: TRBD1
clone size: .
CDR3 length: 16
V gene: TRBV5-1
J gene: TRBJ1-2
CDR3 DNA: TGCGCCAGCAGCTTAACCTCCGGGACAGGGAACTATGGCTACACCTTC
CDR3 protein: CASSLTSGTGNYGYTF

D gene: .
clone size: .
CDR3 length: 15
V gene: TRBV5-1
J gene: TRBJ1-4
CDR3 DNA: TGCGCCAGCAGCTTGGCCGGCAGCCCGGACGAAAAACTGTTTTTT
CDR3 protein: CASSLAGSPDEKLFF

D gene: TRBD2
clone size: .
CDR3 length: 17
V gene: TRBV20-1
J gene: TRBJ2-5
CDR3 DNA: TGCAGTGCTAGAGATTTCTCTAGCGGGGGGCTTAAAGAGACCCAGTACTTC
CDR3 protein: CSARDFSSGGLKETQYF

D gene: .
clone size: .
CDR3 length: 16
V gene: TRBV12-3/TRBV12-4
J gene: TRBJ1-1
CDR3 DNA: TGTGCCAGCAGTTCCCGGAGGGTACAGGGAGGCACTGAAGCTTTCTTT
CDR3 protein: CASSSRRVQGGTEAFF

D gene: .
clone size: .
CDR3 length: 16
V gene: TRBV20-1
J gene: TRBJ2-7
CDR3 DNA: TGCAGTGCTAAGAGGTACGGGGGACTGGTATCCTACGAGCAGTACTTC
CDR3 protein: CSAKRYGGLVSYEQYF

D gene: TRBD2
clone size: .
CDR3 length: 15
V gene: TRBV24-1
J gene: TRBJ2-7
CDR3 DNA: TGTGCCACCAGTGACCCGACTAGCGGAACCTACGAGCAGTACTTC
CDR3 protein: CATSDPTSGTYEQYF

D gene: .
clone size: .
CDR3 length: 13
V gene: TRBV7-2
J gene: TRBJ1-5
CDR3 DNA: TGTGCCAGCAGCCCCGGACAGTTCCAGCCCCAGCATTTT
CDR3 protein: CASSPGQFQPQHF

D gene: .
clone size: .
CDR3 length: 15
V gene: TRBV12-3/TRBV12-4
J gene: TRBJ1-3
CDR3 DNA: TGTGCCAGCAGTCATCAGAAAGACTCTGGAAACACCATATATTTT
CDR3 protein: CASSHQKDSGNTIYF

D gene: .
clone size: few
CDR3 length: 16
V gene: TRBV19
J gene: TRBJ2-7
CDR3 DNA: TGTGCCAGTAGCGCCCTTAAAGGGCAGGGGTCCTACGAGCAGTACTTC
CDR3 protein: CASSALKGQGSYEQYF

D gene: TRBD2
clone size: .
CDR3 length: 15
V gene: TRBV7-8
J gene: TRBJ2-4
CDR3 DNA: TGTGCCGGCACCCCGGGAGGGGTGGCCAAAAACATTCAGTACTTC
CDR3 protein: CAGTPGGVAKNIQYF

D gene: TRBD2
clone size: .
CDR3 length: 16
V gene: TRBV4-3
J gene: TRBJ2-3
CDR3 DNA: TGCGCCAGCAGCCAAGAAACTAGCGGGGGGGCAGATACGCAGTATTTT
CDR3 protein: CASSQETSGGADTQYF

D gene: TRBD1
clone size: .
CDR3 length: 13
V gene: TRBV12-3/TRBV12-4
J gene: TRBJ1-2
CDR3 DNA: TGTGCCAGCAGTTTCGGACAGGGGCATGGCTACACCTTC
CDR3 protein: CASSFGQGHGYTF

D gene: TRBD2
clone size: .
CDR3 length: 11
V gene: TRBV20-1
J gene: TRBJ2-1
CDR3 DNA: TGCAGTGCTAGTGGTAGCGGGGTCAAGTTCTTC
CDR3 protein: CSASGSGVKFF

D gene: .
clone size: .
CDR3 length: 14
V gene: TRBV7-2
J gene: TRBJ2-3
CDR3 DNA: TGTGCCAGCAGCTTAAAGACGGGGGCAGATACGCAGTATTTT
CDR3 protein: CASSLKTGADTQYF

D gene: .
clone size: .
CDR3 length: 13
V gene: TRBV12-3/TRBV12-4
J gene: TRBJ2-1
CDR3 DNA: TGTGCCAGCTCAAATTACCGGGACAATGAGCAGTTCTTC
CDR3 protein: CASSNYRDNEQFF

D gene: .
clone size: few
CDR3 length: 14
V gene: TRBV27
J gene: TRBJ2-5
CDR3 DNA: TGTGCCAGCAGTTTAACACTCGACCAAGAGACCCAGTACTTC
CDR3 protein: CASSLTLDQETQYF

D gene: .
clone size: few
CDR3 length: 13
V gene: TRBV20-1
J gene: TRBJ1-6
CDR3 DNA: TGCAGTGCTAGAGATGGCGGACCTTCACCCCTCCACTTT
CDR3 protein: CSARDGGPSPLHF

D gene: TRBD1
clone size: few
CDR3 length: 15
V gene: TRBV4-1
J gene: TRBJ2-7
CDR3 DNA: TGCGCCAGCAGAGGCGGTCCAGGCAGGGGGAACGAGCAGTACTTC
CDR3 protein: CASRGGPGRGNEQYF

D gene: .
clone size: .
CDR3 length: 14
V gene: TRBV20-1
J gene: TRBJ1-2
CDR3 DNA: TGCAGTGCTAGAGTAGGGGCCCGGAACTATGGCTACACCTTC
CDR3 protein: CSARVGARNYGYTF

D gene: .
clone size: .
CDR3 length: 13
V gene: TRBV7-8
J gene: TRBJ2-5
CDR3 DNA: TGTGCCAGCAAGCCCCCAGGGAAAGAGACCCAGTACTTC
CDR3 protein: CASKPPGKETQYF

D gene: .
clone size: .
CDR3 length: 14
V gene: TRBV12-3/TRBV12-4
J gene: TRBJ2-3
CDR3 DNA: TGTGCCAGCAGTTCCACAGCGAGAGCAGATACGCAGTATTTT
CDR3 protein: CASSSTARADTQYF

D gene: TRBD2
clone size: .
CDR3 length: 16
V gene: TRBV4-2
J gene: TRBJ2-5
CDR3 DNA: TGTGCCAGCAGCCCCGTAGCGGGGGGGGATCAAGAGACCCAGTACTTC
CDR3 protein: CASSPVAGGDQETQYF

D gene: .
clone size: .
CDR3 length: 14
V gene: TRBV5-1
J gene: TRBJ2-1
CDR3 DNA: TGCGCCAGCAGGTTACTCCCCTCCTACAATGAGCAGTTCTTC
CDR3 protein: CASRLLPSYNEQFF

D gene: .
clone size: .
CDR3 length: 15
V gene: TRBV4-3
J gene: TRBJ2-3
CDR3 DNA: TGCGCCAGCGGGGACCCTAGGGGGGGGGTTACGGAGCAGTATTTT
CDR3 protein: CASGDPRGGVTEQYF

D gene: TRBD2
clone size: .
CDR3 length: 16
V gene: TRBV7-2
J gene: TRBJ2-3
CDR3 DNA: TGTGCCAGCAGCCCCCGGACTAGCGGGGGCAGCCATACGCAGTATTTT
CDR3 protein: CASSPRTSGGSHTQYF

D gene: TRBD1
clone size: few
CDR3 length: 13
V gene: TRBV6-5
J gene: TRBJ1-2
CDR3 DNA: TGTGCCAGCAGTTATGACAGGGACGGTGGCTACACCTTC
CDR3 protein: CASSYDRDGGYTF

D gene: TRBD1
clone size: .
CDR3 length: 18
V gene: TRBV5-1
J gene: TRBJ2-1
CDR3 DNA: TGCGCCAGCAGCTTTGCGGACAGGGAGAGAAAGCCCTACAATGAGCAGTTCTTC
CDR3 protein: CASSFADRERKPYNEQFF

D gene: TRBD1
clone size: few
CDR3 length: 18
V gene: TRBV9
J gene: TRBJ2-2
CDR3 DNA: TGTGCCAGCAGCCCAGGGGACAGGGGGCAAAGGGACACCGGGGAGCTGTTTTTT
CDR3 protein: CASSPGDRGQRDTGELFF

D gene: .
clone size: .
CDR3 length: 15
V gene: TRBV10-3
J gene: TRBJ1-2
CDR3 DNA: TGTGCCATCAGTAAAGACAGGCTTGACTTCTATGGCTACACCTTC
CDR3 protein: CAISKDRLDFYGYTF

D gene: .
clone size: .
CDR3 length: 13
V gene: TRBV19
J gene: TRBJ2-5
CDR3 DNA: TGTGCCAGTATGGGGGAGCTCCAAGAGACCCAGTACTTC
CDR3 protein: CASMGELQETQYF

D gene: .
clone size: .
CDR3 length: 12
V gene: TRBV20-1
J gene: TRBJ1-2
CDR3 DNA: TGCAGTGCTGTCCAGGGGAACTATGGCTACACCTTC
CDR3 protein: CSAVQGNYGYTF

D gene: .
clone size: few
CDR3 length: 14
V gene: TRBV6-2/TRBV6-3
J gene: TRBJ2-5
CDR3 DNA: TGTGCCAGCAGTGCCCGTTTGGAACGGGAGACCCAGTACTTC
CDR3 protein: CASSARLERETQYF

D gene: .
clone size: .
CDR3 length: 14
V gene: TRBV10-3
J gene: TRBJ2-5
CDR3 DNA: TGTGCCATCAGGGACACAGCGAGCCAAGAGACCCAGTACTTC
CDR3 protein: CAIRDTASQETQYF

D gene: TRBD1
clone size: few
CDR3 length: 13
V gene: TRBV28
J gene: TRBJ2-5
CDR3 DNA: TGTGCCAGCACCATTGACAGGGGCGAGACCCAGTACTTC
CDR3 protein: CASTIDRGETQYF

D gene: TRBD2
clone size: few
CDR3 length: 18
V gene: TRBV7-2
J gene: TRBJ2-6
CDR3 DNA: TGTGCCAGCAGCTTATTGTTGGGCGGGGGCTCTGGGGCCAACGTCCTGACTTTC
CDR3 protein: CASSLLLGGGSGANVLTF

D gene: TRBD1
clone size: .
CDR3 length: 13
V gene: TRBV20-1
J gene: TRBJ1-1
CDR3 DNA: TGCAGTGCCACGATGGACAGGGACACTGAAGCTTTCTTT
CDR3 protein: CSATMDRDTEAFF

D gene: .
clone size: .
CDR3 length: 15
V gene: TRBV11-2
J gene: TRBJ2-1
CDR3 DNA: TGTGCCAGCAGCTTAGAACAGGTTCGCTACAATGAGCAGTTCTTC
CDR3 protein: CASSLEQVRYNEQFF

D gene: .
clone size: .
CDR3 length: 14
V gene: TRBV28
J gene: TRBJ2-7
CDR3 DNA: TGTGCCAGCAGTCCTAGCAGTGATGGGCACGAGCAGTACTTC
CDR3 protein: CASSPSSDGHEQYF

D gene: .
clone size: .
CDR3 length: 15
V gene: TRBV29-1
J gene: TRBJ2-7
CDR3 DNA: TGCAGCGTTGAAATGTGGGACCGATACTCCTACGAGCAGTACTTC
CDR3 protein: CSVEMWDRYSYEQYF

D gene: .
clone size: few
CDR3 length: 15
V gene: TRBV20-1
J gene: TRBJ2-7
CDR3 DNA: TGCAGTGCTAGAGCCCCTTCCGACAAAGCCTACGAGCAGTACTTC
CDR3 protein: CSARAPSDKAYEQYF

D gene: .
clone size: .
CDR3 length: 15
V gene: TRBV19
J gene: TRBJ2-3
CDR3 DNA: TGTGCCAGTAGTGGTAGCGGACTCAGCACAGGTACGCAGTATTTT
CDR3 protein: CASSGSGLSTGTQYF

D gene: TRBD1
clone size: few
CDR3 length: 11
V gene: TRBV20-1
J gene: TRBJ2-1
CDR3 DNA: TGCAGTGCTACCCGGGACAGGGTTCAGTTCTTC
CDR3 protein: CSATRDRVQFF

D gene: .
clone size: few
CDR3 length: 13
V gene: TRBV20-1
J gene: TRBJ1-2
CDR3 DNA: TGCAGTGCCACGAACGCCCTCCCCTATGGCTACACCTTC
CDR3 protein: CSATNALPYGYTF

D gene: .
clone size: .
CDR3 length: 16
V gene: TRBV4-1
J gene: TRBJ2-7
CDR3 DNA: TGCGCCAGCAGCCACCCGGGATGGGGGAGCTCCTACGAGCAGTACTTC
CDR3 protein: CASSHPGWGSSYEQYF

D gene: .
clone size: .
CDR3 length: 14
V gene: TRBV5-1
J gene: TRBJ1-1
CDR3 DNA: TGCGCCAGCAGCTTGGCAGGGGAAGAGAATGAAGCTTTCTTT
CDR3 protein: CASSLAGEENEAFF